The 23 T cell receptor beta chains reported below all come from one sample, sequenced in a study of cytomegalovirus exposure and HLA in healthy donors. The PCR used 60 Vbeta and 13 Jbeta primers. Using immunoSEQ multiplex PCR, the repertoire was profiled, and TCRdb retains in-frame clones only, with some absent. Of around 170,000 clones listed, more than 75% are singletons. What was sequenced was PBMCs. The receptors here all came from a woman aged 30 to 39 in good health and CMV-seropositive.

This clone has more than one count but fewer than ten. V is TRBV19 and J is TRBJ2-5; 12 nucleotides align to TRBD2. The CDR3 is 15 residues long. CDR1 is LNHDA and CDR2 is SQIVND in the germline V gene (reference sequence). V gave up 5 bases and J gave up 0 bases; unmatched junction bases: 1. The CDR3 spells CASSASGGDQETQYF. The CDR3 coding sequence is TGTGCCAGTAGTGCTAGCGGGGGGGACCAAGAGACCCAGTACTTC. Full variable domain (remainder filled in from reference TRBV19 and TRBJ2-5): DGGITQSPKYLFRKEGQNVTLSCEQNLNHDAMYWYRQDPGQGLRLIYYSQIVNDFQKGDIAEGYSVSREKKESFPLTVTSAQKNPTAFYLCASSASGGDQETQYFGPGTRLLVL.

The chain uses TRBV10-3 and TRBJ2-3, with TRBD2 as a possible D gene (5 bases). V lost 3 bases and J lost 1, with 8 bases in between. The V gene's germline CDR1 is ENHRY and CDR2 SYGVKD. The CDR3 has 14 amino acids. The CDR3 bases are TGTGCCATCAGTGATGAGCGGCGCACAGATACGCAGTATTTT. Translated: CAISDERRTDTQYF.

This chain uses TRBV19 with TRBJ2-1; 7 nucleotides match TRBD1. J was trimmed by 5 bases and V by 1 base; bases with no gene match: 2. This CDR3 is built from 14 residues. The germline CDR1 and CDR2 sequences are LNHDA and SQIVND (reference sequence). CDR3 residues: CASSIAGQHNEQFF. CDR3 nucleotide sequence: TGTGCCAGTAGTATAGCGGGACAGCACAATGAGCAGTTCTTC.

The gene calls are TRBV6-1 and TRBJ2-2; 8 nucleotides align to TRBD1. The CDR3 consists of 13 residues. CDR1 is MNHNS, CDR2 SASEGT, per germline. V lost 6 bases, J lost 5 bases, and 2 bases stayed unmatched. In DNA, the CDR3 is TGTGCCAGCAGCCGGACAGGGACCGGGGAGCTGTTTTTT. This encodes CASSRTGTGELFF.

The V call is TRBV2, the J call TRBJ1-6; tentatively, D is TRBD1 (5 bases). The CDR3 extends over 15 amino acids. Per germline, CDR1 SNHLY and CDR2 FYNNEI. Trimming took 8 bases from V and 1 from J, leaving 12 bases between them. This CDR3 reads CASGRQGSYNSPLHF. DNA of the CDR3: TGTGCCAGCGGGAGGCAGGGTTCCTATAATTCACCCCTCCACTTT.

The V gene is TRBV19, the J gene TRBJ2-2; D is uncertain. Trimming stripped 7 bases from V and 6 bases from J, with 6 bases between. The CDR3 runs 11 residues. From germline, CDR1 is LNHDA and CDR2 SQIVND (reference sequence). CDR3 DNA: TGTGCCAGTACCTATTCCGGGGAGCTGTTTTTT. As protein: CASTYSGELFF.

The chain recombines TRBV4-3 with TRBJ2-5, with a weak D call TRBD2 (5 bases). The DNA end is a closer match to TRBJ2-7, so the J assignment may be wrong. CDR1 and CDR2 from the germline V gene are LGHNA and YSLEER. This CDR3 comprises 14 residues. The CDR3 loop is CASRERAQTYEQYF. CDR3 in DNA: TGCGCCAGCAGAGAGAGGGCACAGACCTACGAGCAGTACTTC.

This clone was picked up a small number of times. V gene TRBV18 combines with J gene TRBJ2-3; 7 nucleotides agree with TRBD2. Trimming at V came to 1 base and at J to 2 bases, leaving 3 bases not matched to a gene. CDR1 is KGHSH and CDR2 is LQKENI in the germline V gene. The length of the CDR3 is 15 residues. This chain's CDR3 is CASSPRGGVTDTQYF. The DNA of the CDR3 is TGTGCCAGCTCACCACGTGGGGGGGTCACAGATACGCAGTATTTT.

The V call is TRBV11-2, the J call TRBJ1-4; the D gene is possibly TRBD1 (6 bases). The CDR3 runs 13 residues. V was shortened by 5 bases and J by 8 bases, with 12 bases between the two germline ends. Germline V gene lookup returns CDR1 SGHAT and CDR2 FQNNGV. CDR3: CASSPGTSEKLFF. CDR3 bases: TGTGCCAGCAGCCCCGGGACATCCGAAAAACTGTTTTTT.

The J gene is TRBJ2-7, the V gene TRBV11-2; TRBD1 matches at 9 bases. Germline V CDR1 and CDR2: SGHAT, FQNNGV. There are 13 residues in the CDR3. J gave up 5 bases and V 6 bases, and 5 bases lay outside the gene matches. CDR3 in amino acids: CASRFTGGDEQYF. The CDR3 nucleotides read TGTGCCAGCAGGTTCACAGGGGGCGACGAGCAGTACTTC.

The CDR3 here is CASSVGLAGGSYNEQFF. The CDR3 DNA reads as TGTGCCAGCAGCGTAGGCCTAGCGGGGGGGTCCTACAATGAGCAGTTCTTC. The chain carries TRBV9 and TRBJ2-1; the match to TRBD2 covers 12 bases. This CDR3 comprises 17 residues. With 0 bases clipped from V and 1 base from J, the junction kept 2 bases outside the gene matches. CDR1 and CDR2 from the germline V gene are SGDLS and YYNGEE. The whole variable domain, remainder taken from reference TRBV9 and TRBJ2-1, is DSGVTQTPKHLITATGQRVTLRCSPRSGDLSVYWYQQSLDQGLQFLIQYYNGEERAKGNILERFSAQQFPDLHSELNLSSLELGDSALYFCASSVGLAGGSYNEQFFGPGTRLTVL.

The chain carries TRBV5-1 and TRBJ2-5, with 11 bases aligning to TRBD2. The length of the CDR3 is 18 residues. After removal of 2 bases from V and 2 bases from J, the junction contained 11 bases not matched to a gene. Germline V gene data show CDR1 as SGHRS and CDR2 as YFSETQ. DNA of the CDR3: TGCGCCAGCAGCTTCCGTGCGCTAGCGGGGGGCCGACAAGAGACCCAGTACTTC. Encoded protein: CASSFRALAGGRQETQYF.

V gene TRBV19 combines with J gene TRBJ1-2; 7 positions match TRBD1. With 8 bases clipped from V and 3 bases from J, the junction kept 15 bases outside the gene matches. There are 16 residues in the CDR3. Germline V lookup: CDR1 LNHDA, CDR2 SQIVND (reference sequence). The CDR3 region has the DNA TGTGCCAGTCACCAGCCCACTAGACAGGGCTACTATGGCTACACCTTC. Amino acids: CASHQPTRQGYYGYTF.

The chain recombines TRBV28 with TRBJ2-2; possible D gene TRBD2, 5 bases. CDR3 length: 17 amino acids. Trimming pared 4 bases from V and 2 bases from J, leaving 17 bases between. The germline V gene encodes CDR1 MDHEN and CDR2 SYDVKM. The CDR3 DNA is TGTGCCAGCAGTTCTCTGGTCGGAGGTCTTAACACCGGGGAGCTGTTTTTT. This codes for CASSSLVGGLNTGELFF.

V usage is TRBV13 and J usage is TRBJ1-2, with 8 positions matching TRBD1. The CDR3 has 15 residues. From germline, CDR1 is PRHDT and CDR2 FYEKMQ (reference sequence). Trimming at V came to 3 bases and at J to 3 bases, leaving 6 bases not matched to a gene. In DNA form, the CDR3 reads TGTGCCAGCAGCTTCGCGGACAGGGCCGACTATGGCTACACCTTC. It is translated as CASSFADRADYGYTF.

V gene TRBV4-1 combines with J gene TRBJ1-2, with 9 bases identical to TRBD1. Germline lookup yields CDR1 MGHRA and CDR2 YSYEKL. This CDR3 contains 15 residues. V lost 5 bases, J lost 1 base, and 5 bases stayed unmatched. In DNA form, the CDR3 reads TGCGCCAGCAGCGTTGGGACAGGGAATAACTATGGCTACACCTTC. It is translated as CASSVGTGNNYGYTF.

The chain is built from TRBV5-4 and TRBJ2-3; D possibly corresponds to TRBD2 (6 bases). The germline V gene has CDR1 SGHNT and CDR2 YYREEE (reference sequence). V was clipped by 0 bases and J by 2 bases, with 10 bases between them. The CDR3 is 15 amino acids. CDR3 residues: CASSLGLALTDTQYF. The CDR3 region has the DNA TGTGCCAGCAGCTTGGGGCTAGCGCTCACAGATACGCAGTATTTT.

This clone is a singleton in its sample. Mismatch with germline at one junction end may stem from a read error. This sequence joins TRBV10-3 and TRBJ2-6, with D perhaps matching TRBD1 (7 bases). The CDR3 loop spans 18 amino acids. From germline, CDR1 is ENHRY and CDR2 SYGVKD. CDR3 residues: CAIRTATDRAPGANGLTF. CDR3 coding DNA: TGTGCCATCAGAACCGCCACCGACAGGGCCCCGGGGGCCAACGGCCTGACTTTC.

The chain recombines TRBV9 with TRBJ1-6; TRBD1 agrees at 9 bases. Germline V gene data show CDR1 as SGDLS and CDR2 as YYNGEE. The V gene end was trimmed by 3 bases and the J gene end by 9 bases; junction bases not matched to a gene: 4. This CDR3 has 14 amino acids. In DNA form, the CDR3 reads TGTGCCAGCAGCGACGGGACAGGGTTTTCACCCCTCCACTTT. This translates into CASSDGTGFSPLHF. Based on the CDR3 plus reference TRBV9 and TRBJ1-6, the full variable domain is DSGVTQTPKHLITATGQRVTLRCSPRSGDLSVYWYQQSLDQGLQFLIQYYNGEERAKGNILERFSAQQFPDLHSELNLSSLELGDSALYFCASSDGTGFSPLHFGNGTRLTVT.

This clone was counted a few times. The rearrangement links TRBV7-2 to TRBJ2-1, with 14 bases matching TRBD2. Germline-derived CDR1 and CDR2 are SGHTA and FQGNSA. The length of the CDR3 is 19 residues. The V gene end was trimmed by 2 bases and the J gene end by 1 base; junction bases not matched to a gene: 7. CDR3 region: CASSLRLAGGLGSYNEQFF. The CDR3 nucleotides read TGTGCCAGCAGCTTACGACTAGCGGGGGGGCTAGGGTCCTACAATGAGCAGTTCTTC.

The chain combines TRBV7-9 with TRBJ1-6; 7 bases line up with TRBD1. Germline V lookup: CDR1 SEHNR, CDR2 FQNEAQ (reference sequence). After removal of 5 bases from V and 9 bases from J, the junction contained 13 bases not matched to a gene. CDR3 length: 16 amino acids. The CDR3: CASSLPFGTETSPLHF. The CDR3 nucleotides read TGTGCCAGCAGCCTACCTTTCGGGACAGAGACTTCACCCCTCCACTTT.

This chain uses TRBV9 with TRBJ2-3; 11 nucleotides agree with TRBD2. V shed 8 bases, J shed 6 bases, and the junction held 17 bases outside the gene matches. CDR1 SGDLS and CDR2 YYNGEE come from the germline V gene. The CDR3 length is 17 residues. The DNA for the CDR3 is TGTGCCAGGACTAGCGGGGTAGTAACGGGGTACGTGGATACGCAGTATTTT. Amino acids: CARTSGVVTGYVDTQYF.

The chain has TRBV9 and TRBJ1-2; no clear D. Trimming took 4 bases from V and 2 from J, leaving 12 bases between them. This CDR3 is built from 14 residues. Germline V gene sequence: CDR1 SGDLS, CDR2 YYNGEE. The CDR3, as DNA: TGTGCCAGCAGCCTCTCGAGCACGAACTATGGCTACACCTTC. Protein sequence: CASSLSSTNYGYTF.